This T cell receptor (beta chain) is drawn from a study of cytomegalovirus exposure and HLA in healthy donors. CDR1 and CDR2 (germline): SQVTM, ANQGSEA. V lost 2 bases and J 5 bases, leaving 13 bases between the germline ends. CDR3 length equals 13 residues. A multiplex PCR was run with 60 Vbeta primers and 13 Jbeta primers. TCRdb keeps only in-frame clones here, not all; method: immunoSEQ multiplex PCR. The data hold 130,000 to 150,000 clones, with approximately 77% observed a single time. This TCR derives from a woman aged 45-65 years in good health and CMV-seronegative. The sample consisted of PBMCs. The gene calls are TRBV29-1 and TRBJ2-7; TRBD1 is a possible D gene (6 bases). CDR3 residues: CSVENRVGNEQYF. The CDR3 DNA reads TGCAGCGTTGAAAACAGGGTTGGCAACGAGCAGTACTTC.